This TCR beta chain is drawn from a study of CD8+ T cells in alopecia areata. Study context: It was oral tofacitinib, at 5 to 10 mg twice daily, that treated patients received.

The treatment is: oral pan-JAK inhibitor, 5-10 mg twice daily. The CDR3 has 14 amino acids. The ends were cut back, 1 base at V and 1 base at J, with 7 bases in the middle. CDR1 is SGHAT and CDR2 is FQNNGV in the germline V gene. Reverse transcribed after extraction, RNA yielded cDNA as the sequencing template. The protocol was immunoSEQ multiplex PCR, while the TCRdb copy is restricted to in-frame clones and leaves out a portion. In the table there are around 200,000 clones, around three fifths of which are singletons. The V call is TRBV11-2, the J call TRBJ2-5; no clear D. Sequencing was performed on CD8+ T cells sorted from blood, taken at week 24, from a patient treated with tofacitinib. The receptor's source is a human donor with alopecia areata. The CDR3 coding sequence is TGTGCCAGCAGCTTAGGGCAGCGCCAAGAGACCCAGTACTTC. Protein sequence: CASSLGQRQETQYF.